This TCR beta chain originates from a study of blood T cell repertoires in COVID-19. Study in general: Acute and convalescent COVID-19 samples came from the United States, Italy and Spain. The cDNA or gDNA used as material had been derived from T cells, B-cell-depleted T cells, or PBMCs.

CDR3 length equals 14 residues. The germline V gene has CDR1 MNHEY and CDR2 SVGEGT. V lost 4 bases and J lost 5; bases outside the gene matches: 5. TCRdb keeps only in-frame clones here, not all; method: immunoSEQ multiplex PCR. Of under 200,000 clones listed, 86% are singletons. The Seattle site enrolled patients during active infection and followed them longitudinally. The sample was peripheral blood. The TCR sequence derives from a woman aged 60-75 years with COVID-19, enrolled during active disease. The chain joins TRBV6-2 or TRBV6-3 to TRBJ2-5; 9 bases map to TRBD2. The CDR3 region is CASSWTSVGETQYF. DNA of the CDR3: TGTGCCAGCAGTTGGACTAGCGTAGGGGAGACCCAGTACTTC.